The 17 T cell receptor beta chains given below trace back to one sample, sequenced in a study of Ad26.COV2.S vaccination and SARS-CoV-2 variants. Measured with immunoSEQ multiplex PCR; TCRdb has only the in-frame clones, and not every one. The table lists around 400,000 clones, over 75% of them singletons. The treatment: about 20 received Ad26.COV2.S at low or high dose, single or two shots; about 5 received placebo; per-sample allocation not given. The samples were gathered on day 63 after the first injection of vaccine or placebo. The material was peripheral blood, obtained in a trial of Ad26.COV2.S vaccine versus placebo. These receptors were taken from a person aged 18-60 years who received the Ad26.COV2.S COVID-19 vaccine or a placebo.

This chain links TRBV5-4 with TRBJ2-7; 10 bases fit TRBD1. Germline CDR1 reads SGHNT; CDR2 reads YYREEE (reference sequence). The CDR3 is made up of 15 amino acids. Trimming took 4 bases from V and 5 from J; bases not matched to a gene: 9. The CDR3 coding sequence is TGTGCCAGCAGCGAGAGCCGGGACAGGGGCCACGAGCAGTACTTC. Translation: CASSESRDRGHEQYF.

V is TRBV5-1 and J is TRBJ2-1, with 13 bases matching TRBD2. CDR3 length equals 16 residues. Germline V gene lookup returns CDR1 SGHRS and CDR2 YFSETQ. The J segment lost 7 bases and the V segment lost 2 bases, leaving 6 bases of the junction unmatched. As DNA, the CDR3 is TGCGCCAGCAGCTTTGGACTAGCGGGAGCAGGGAATGAGCAGTTCTTC. Amino acid sequence: CASSFGLAGAGNEQFF. Drawing the rest from reference TRBV5-1 and TRBJ2-1, the complete variable domain is KAGVTQTPRYLIKTRGQQVTLSCSPISGHRSVSWYQQTPGQGLQFLFEYFSETQRNKGNFPGRFSGRQFSNSRSEMNVSTLELGDSALYLCASSFGLAGAGNEQFFGPGTRLTVL.

This clone occurred once. The chain joins TRBV27 to TRBJ1-5; D is undetermined. Deletions cut 7 bases from V and 2 bases from J, with 6 bases between. This CDR3 has 12 amino acids. Looked up from germline, CDR1 is MNHEY and CDR2 is SMNVEV (reference sequence). Written as DNA, the CDR3 is TGTGCCAGCAAGGAGGGCAATCAGCCCCAGCATTTT. It yields the protein CASKEGNQPQHF.

J is TRBJ2-1 and V is TRBV6-5; weak D call: TRBD1 (5 bases). In germline, CDR1 is MNHEY, CDR2 SVGAGI. CDR3 length: 15 amino acids. Between the trimmed V and J ends, which lost 8 bases and 1 base, there was a span of 15 bases. The DNA for the CDR3 is TGTGCCAGCTCTCCCAAAAGGGGATCCTACAATGAGCAGTTCTTC. Amino acids: CASSPKRGSYNEQFF.

The chain is built from TRBV12-3 or TRBV12-4 and TRBJ2-3; D gene uncertain. This CDR3 has 12 amino acids. The V end lost 7 bases, the J end lost 4 bases, and 9 bases lay between the germline ends. The CDR3 bases are TGTGCCAGCACCCGATCCCCAGATACGCAGTATTTT. This codes for CASTRSPDTQYF.

The chain combines TRBV5-5 with TRBJ2-4; TRBD1 agrees at 8 bases. The trim removed 4 bases at V and 0 bases at J, leaving 6 bases unmatched. The CDR3 spans 16 residues. CDR1 and CDR2 (germline): SGHKS, YYEKEE (reference sequence). CDR3 sequence reads: CASSPGQVLAKNIQYF. The CDR3 bases are TGTGCCAGCAGCCCGGGACAGGTGTTAGCCAAAAACATTCAGTACTTC.

This chain connects TRBV5-4 to TRBJ2-3, with TRBD2 matching over 8 bases. Germline V gives CDR1 SGHNT, CDR2 YYREEE (reference sequence). The CDR3 consists of 15 residues. Losses at the gene ends were 4 bases for V and 6 bases for J; bases not matched to a gene: 10. CDR3 amino acids: CASSRTSGLGDTQYF. DNA for the CDR3: TGTGCCAGCAGCCGCACTAGCGGTTTAGGGGATACGCAGTATTTT. Drawing the rest from reference TRBV5-4 and TRBJ2-3, the complete variable domain is ETGVTQSPTHLIKTRGQQVTLRCSSQSGHNTVSWYQQALGQGPQFIFQYYREEENGRGNFPPRFSGLQFPNYSSELNVNALELDDSALYLCASSRTSGLGDTQYFGPGTRLTVL.

V and J are TRBV6-2 or TRBV6-3 and TRBJ2-6, with D hard to call. The CDR3 runs 16 residues. Per the germline V gene, CDR1 is MNHEY and CDR2 is SVGEGT. The V end was cut by 2 bases, the J end by 0 bases, with 8 bases between. CDR3 DNA: TGTGCCAGCAGTTACATACCGGGCTCTGGGGCCAACGTCCTGACTTTC. Encoded protein: CASSYIPGSGANVLTF.

CDR3 region: CASSYGQGEAFF. The CDR3 region has the DNA TGTGCCAGCAGTTACGGGCAGGGTGAAGCTTTCTTT. The rearrangement links TRBV6-6 to TRBJ1-1, with a tentative D call TRBD1 (5 bases). Trimming cost V 2 bases and J 7 bases, with 8 bases left between them. The CDR3 covers 12 residues. Germline lookup yields CDR1 MNHNY and CDR2 SVGAGI (reference sequence).

Concerning this clone: The identical CDR3 is also encoded by other nucleotide sequences in the sample. This sequence joins TRBV3-1 (or the pseudogene TRBV3-2) and TRBJ1-6; D uncertain. The CDR3 runs 12 residues. From germline, CDR1 is LGHDT and CDR2 YNNKEL (reference sequence). V was shortened by 4 bases and J by 7 bases, with 5 bases between the two germline ends. The chain's CDR3 is CASSRPNSPLHF. The DNA of the CDR3 is TGTGCCAGCAGCCGTCCCAATTCACCCCTCCACTTT.

The chain is built from TRBV7-2 and TRBJ2-1; 7 nucleotides align to TRBD2. Trimming removed 1 base from V and 8 bases from J; junction bases left unmatched: 5. The V gene's germline CDR1 is SGHTA and CDR2 FQGNSA. The CDR3 extends over 14 amino acids. DNA of the CDR3: TGTGCCAGCAGCTTAGAGGGAGGGCCGGATGAGCAGTTCTTC. This sequence encodes CASSLEGGPDEQFF.

The rearrangement uses TRBV29-1 and TRBJ2-3, with D unresolved. The germline CDR1 and CDR2 sequences are SQVTM and ANQGSEA. The V end lost 7 bases, the J end lost 0 bases, and 14 bases lay between the germline ends. The CDR3 sequence is 14 residues long. The CDR3 DNA sequence: TGCAGCGCCGAAGGTGTTACTAGCACAGATACGCAGTATTTT. This sequence encodes CSAEGVTSTDTQYF.

This chain connects TRBV27 to TRBJ2-1; D might be TRBD2 (6 bases). Germline assignment: CDR1 MNHEY and CDR2 SMNVEV (reference sequence). The CDR3 length is 15 residues. V shed 0 bases and J shed 4 bases, with 10 bases lying between them. CDR3 nucleotide sequence: TGTGCCAGCAGTTTATCGGCTAGCGCATACAATGAGCAGTTCTTC. This codes for CASSLSASAYNEQFF.

The chain employs TRBV28 and TRBJ2-7; D not resolved. CDR1 MDHEN and CDR2 SYDVKM come from the germline V gene. The V and J ends lost 3 bases and 1 base respectively, with 4 bases between them. The CDR3 length is 12 residues. CDR3 sequence reads: CASSFSSYEQYF. CDR3 coding DNA: TGTGCCAGCAGTTTCAGTTCCTACGAGCAGTACTTC.

As to this clone: Other DNA sequences in this specimen translate into the identical CDR3. The chain couples TRBV6-4 to TRBJ2-1; D possibly corresponds to TRBD2 (5 bases). CDR1 and CDR2 (germline): MRHNA, SNTAGT. This CDR3 has 13 amino acids. The V end lost 0 bases, the J end lost 7 bases, and 7 bases lay between the germline ends. The CDR3 coding sequence is TGTGCCAGCAGTGACTCTAGCGTAAATGAGCAGTTCTTC. Its translation: CASSDSSVNEQFF.

J is TRBJ1-3 and V is TRBV10-3, with 12 bases that match TRBD1. Looked up from germline, CDR1 is ENHRY and CDR2 is SYGVKD. The CDR3 consists of 15 residues. V trimming: 6 bases; J trimming: 4 bases; junction bases outside the gene matches: 4. The CDR3 nucleotides are TGTGCCATCAGATCGGGACAGGGGGCAGGAAACACCATATATTTT. Its translation is CAIRSGQGAGNTIYF.

The rearrangement uses TRBV3-1 (or the pseudogene TRBV3-2) and TRBJ1-2; 9 bases are shared with TRBD1. The CDR3 totals 15 residues. Germline lookup yields CDR1 LGHDT and CDR2 YNNKEL (reference sequence). The trim removed 0 bases at V and 5 bases at J, leaving 4 bases unmatched. The CDR3 nucleotides read TGTGCCAGCAGCCAAGACTCACAGGGGGCATATGGCTACACCTTC. Amino acid sequence: CASSQDSQGAYGYTF.